A selection of T cell receptor beta chains follows, all from one sample in a study of blood T cell repertoires in COVID-19. Data came from immunoSEQ multiplex PCR; TCRdb stores just in-frame clones and leaves some out. The table lists fewer than 350,000 clones, roughly 91% of them singletons, with under 3% in the top ten. The specimen sequenced was PBMCs or T cells enriched from blood (not recorded which). The receptors here all came from a woman aged 40-49 years with acute COVID-19. The CDR3 runs from the conserved cysteine through the conserved F or W. The D gene is left open where the match is weak. Clone size is not always given. Where it is, it says once, few, many or a class for expanded clones.

cdr3_length: 12; j_call: TRBJ1-2; v_call: TRBV29-1; d_call: .; clone_size: .; cdr3_aa: CSVEDSGFGYTF; cdr3_nt: TGCAGCGTTGAAGATAGCGGGTTTGGCTACACCTTC
cdr3_length: 17; j_call: TRBJ2-2; v_call: TRBV29-1; d_call: TRBD2; clone_size: .; cdr3_aa: CSVGGWREAPNTGELFF; cdr3_nt: TGCAGCGTTGGAGGGTGGCGGGAGGCTCCAAACACCGGGGAGCTGTTTTTT
cdr3_length: 14; j_call: TRBJ2-5; v_call: TRBV24-1; d_call: TRBD1; clone_size: .; cdr3_aa: CATSRQGAGETQYF; cdr3_nt: TGTGCCACCAGTCGTCAGGGGGCGGGAGAGACCCAGTACTTC
cdr3_length: 13; j_call: TRBJ1-3; v_call: TRBV5-1; d_call: .; clone_size: .; cdr3_aa: CASSEIGGYTIYF; cdr3_nt: TGCGCCAGCAGCGAAATCGGGGGGTACACCATATATTTT
cdr3_length: 15; j_call: TRBJ1-2; v_call: TRBV6-5; d_call: TRBD1; clone_size: .; cdr3_aa: CASSYSGTGNNGYTF; cdr3_nt: TGTGCCAGCAGTTACTCCGGGACAGGGAATAATGGCTACACCTTC
cdr3_length: 14; j_call: TRBJ2-1; v_call: TRBV27; d_call: TRBD2; clone_size: once; cdr3_aa: CASSSGTSDNEQFF; cdr3_nt: TGTGCCAGCAGTTCCGGGACTAGCGACAATGAGCAGTTCTTC
cdr3_length: 14; j_call: TRBJ1-2; v_call: TRBV27; d_call: TRBD1; clone_size: .; cdr3_aa: CASSTRTGNYGYTF; cdr3_nt: TGTGCCAGCAGTACTCGGACAGGGAACTATGGCTACACCTTC
cdr3_length: 16; j_call: TRBJ2-3; v_call: TRBV11-2; d_call: TRBD2; clone_size: .; cdr3_aa: CASSRGLAGGPNTQYF; cdr3_nt: TGTGCCAGCAGCCGGGGACTAGCGGGAGGGCCCAATACGCAGTATTTT
cdr3_length: 14; j_call: TRBJ2-2; v_call: TRBV5-1; d_call: .; clone_size: .; cdr3_aa: CASSFGISTGELFF; cdr3_nt: TGCGCCAGCAGCTTCGGGATTTCGACCGGGGAGCTGTTTTTT
cdr3_length: 15; j_call: TRBJ2-1; v_call: TRBV3-1/TRBV3-2; d_call: TRBD2; clone_size: once; cdr3_aa: CASSYGLAGINEQFF; cdr3_nt: TGTGCCAGCAGCTATGGACTAGCGGGCATCAATGAGCAGTTCTTC
cdr3_length: 13; j_call: TRBJ1-5; v_call: TRBV27; d_call: .; clone_size: .; cdr3_aa: CASSQDSQGPQHF; cdr3_nt: TGTGCCAGCAGTCAGGACAGCCAGGGGCCCCAGCATTTT
cdr3_length: 13; j_call: TRBJ2-1; v_call: TRBV11-2; d_call: TRBD2; clone_size: once; cdr3_aa: CASTPGLANEQFF; cdr3_nt: TGTGCCAGCACTCCGGGACTAGCAAATGAGCAGTTCTTC
cdr3_length: 16; j_call: TRBJ1-2; v_call: TRBV6-2/TRBV6-3; d_call: TRBD1; clone_size: .; cdr3_aa: CASSNPGTDSFYGYTF; cdr3_nt: TGTGCCAGCAGTAACCCAGGGACAGACAGCTTCTATGGCTACACCTTC
cdr3_length: 15; j_call: TRBJ1-4; v_call: TRBV10-1; d_call: TRBD1; clone_size: .; cdr3_aa: CASSWTGGVNEKLFF; cdr3_nt: TGCGCCAGCAGTTGGACAGGGGGGGTTAATGAAAAACTGTTTTTT
cdr3_length: 17; j_call: TRBJ2-4; v_call: TRBV28; d_call: TRBD2; clone_size: .; cdr3_aa: CASSPQGAGGYKNIQYF; cdr3_nt: TGTGCCAGCAGTCCCCAGGGTGCGGGAGGATACAAAAACATTCAGTACTTC
cdr3_length: 14; j_call: TRBJ2-7; v_call: TRBV19; d_call: .; clone_size: .; cdr3_aa: CASSPADIRRGQYF; cdr3_nt: TGTGCCAGTAGTCCAGCCGACATCCGGAGGGGGCAGTACTTC
cdr3_length: 16; j_call: TRBJ1-6; v_call: TRBV7-2; d_call: TRBD1; clone_size: .; cdr3_aa: CASSRGRDRGYSPLHF; cdr3_nt: TGTGCCAGCAGCAGAGGTCGGGACAGGGGATATTCACCCCTCCACTTT
cdr3_length: 15; j_call: TRBJ2-7; v_call: TRBV7-2; d_call: TRBD1; clone_size: once; cdr3_aa: CASSRPGTGYHEQYF; cdr3_nt: TGTGCCAGCAGCCGTCCCGGGACAGGGTACCACGAGCAGTACTTC
cdr3_length: 12; j_call: TRBJ2-7; v_call: TRBV5-4; d_call: .; clone_size: few; cdr3_aa: CASSLVEYEQYF; cdr3_nt: TGTGCCAGCAGCTTGGTAGAGTACGAGCAGTACTTC
cdr3_length: 13; j_call: TRBJ1-2; v_call: TRBV12-3/TRBV12-4; d_call: TRBD1; clone_size: .; cdr3_aa: CASSLTGYYGYTF; cdr3_nt: TGTGCCAGCAGTCTGACAGGGTACTATGGCTACACCTTC
cdr3_length: 15; j_call: TRBJ2-1; v_call: TRBV2; d_call: .; clone_size: .; cdr3_aa: CASKGGGSSYNEQFF; cdr3_nt: TGTGCCAGCAAGGGGGGCGGGAGCTCCTACAATGAGCAGTTCTTC
cdr3_length: 13; j_call: TRBJ1-1; v_call: TRBV7-2; d_call: TRBD1; clone_size: once; cdr3_aa: CASSDPGQVWPFF; cdr3_nt: TGTGCCAGCAGCGATCCGGGACAGGTGTGGCCTTTCTTT
cdr3_length: 14; j_call: TRBJ2-3; v_call: TRBV9; d_call: TRBD2; clone_size: .; cdr3_aa: CASSVGGLADTQYF; cdr3_nt: TGTGCCAGCAGCGTGGGGGGGTTGGCAGATACGCAGTATTTT
cdr3_length: 15; j_call: TRBJ2-1; v_call: TRBV3-1/TRBV3-2; d_call: .; clone_size: .; cdr3_aa: CASSTRPSSYNEQFF; cdr3_nt: TGTGCCAGCAGCACCCGCCCGAGCTCCTACAATGAGCAGTTCTTC
cdr3_length: 13; j_call: TRBJ2-7; v_call: TRBV9; d_call: .; clone_size: few; cdr3_aa: CASSSGILSEQYF; cdr3_nt: TGTGCCAGCAGCTCCGGGATCCTAAGCGAGCAGTACTTC
cdr3_length: 18; j_call: TRBJ2-2; v_call: TRBV24-1; d_call: TRBD1; clone_size: once; cdr3_aa: CATSDATGRGSNTGELFF; cdr3_nt: TGTGCCACCAGTGATGCGACAGGGCGTGGGAGTAATACCGGGGAGCTGTTTTTT
cdr3_length: 15; j_call: TRBJ2-7; v_call: TRBV7-9; d_call: .; clone_size: .; cdr3_aa: CASSTQGLRPYEQYF; cdr3_nt: TGTGCCAGCAGCACCCAGGGGCTAAGACCCTACGAGCAGTACTTC
cdr3_length: 17; j_call: TRBJ2-1; v_call: TRBV1; d_call: .; clone_size: .; cdr3_aa: CTSSQEDLPGSNNEQFF; cdr3_nt: TGCACCAGCAGCCAAGAAGACCTTCCGGGATCGAACAATGAGCAGTTCTTC
cdr3_length: 16; j_call: TRBJ2-3; v_call: TRBV3-1/TRBV3-2; d_call: TRBD2; clone_size: once; cdr3_aa: CASSQGLAGYTDTQYF; cdr3_nt: TGTGCCAGCAGCCAGGGACTAGCGGGATACACAGATACGCAGTATTTT
cdr3_length: 16; j_call: TRBJ2-3; v_call: TRBV9; d_call: .; clone_size: .; cdr3_aa: CASSVRNTLSTDTQYF; cdr3_nt: TGTGCCAGCAGCGTACGAAACACCCTTTCCACAGATACGCAGTATTTT
cdr3_length: 16; j_call: TRBJ1-2; v_call: TRBV7-9; d_call: TRBD1; clone_size: .; cdr3_aa: CASSRLIDRGGYGYTF; cdr3_nt: TGTGCCAGCAGTCGCCTCATAGACAGGGGTGGCTATGGCTACACCTTC
cdr3_length: 14; j_call: TRBJ1-2; v_call: TRBV7-2; d_call: .; clone_size: .; cdr3_aa: CASSHGRGNYGYTF; cdr3_nt: TGTGCCAGCAGCCACGGTAGGGGTAACTATGGCTACACCTTC
cdr3_length: 19; j_call: TRBJ2-1; v_call: TRBV29-1; d_call: TRBD1; clone_size: .; cdr3_aa: CSAIRAGGADGSWFNEQFF; cdr3_nt: TGCAGCGCTATAAGGGCAGGGGGAGCGGATGGGAGCTGGTTCAATGAGCAGTTCTTC
cdr3_length: 15; j_call: TRBJ2-7; v_call: TRBV5-1; d_call: TRBD2; clone_size: .; cdr3_aa: CASSATSGSQYEQYF; cdr3_nt: TGCGCCAGCAGTGCCACTAGCGGGAGCCAGTACGAGCAGTACTTC
cdr3_length: 12; j_call: TRBJ2-1; v_call: TRBV4-1; d_call: TRBD2; clone_size: .; cdr3_aa: CASRGTSGRQFF; cdr3_nt: TGCGCCAGCAGGGGGACTAGCGGGAGACAGTTCTTC
cdr3_length: 13; j_call: TRBJ1-5; v_call: TRBV7-2; d_call: TRBD1; clone_size: .; cdr3_aa: CASSLQGGQPQHF; cdr3_nt: TGTGCCAGCAGCTTACAGGGGGGTCAGCCCCAGCATTTT
cdr3_length: 12; j_call: TRBJ1-2; v_call: TRBV12-3/TRBV12-4; d_call: .; clone_size: .; cdr3_aa: CATPGVNYGYTF; cdr3_nt: TGTGCCACCCCCGGAGTTAACTATGGCTACACCTTC
cdr3_length: 13; j_call: TRBJ1-5; v_call: TRBV5-1; d_call: .; clone_size: .; cdr3_aa: CASSLMGDQPQHF; cdr3_nt: TGCGCCAGCAGCTTGATGGGCGATCAGCCCCAGCATTTT
cdr3_length: 14; j_call: TRBJ2-1; v_call: TRBV27; d_call: .; clone_size: .; cdr3_aa: CASSFRGRSNEQFF; cdr3_nt: TGTGCCAGCAGTTTTCGGGGGAGGTCCAATGAGCAGTTCTTC
cdr3_length: 14; j_call: TRBJ2-7; v_call: TRBV18; d_call: .; clone_size: .; cdr3_aa: CASSPPTSTVEQYF; cdr3_nt: TGTGCCAGCTCACCTCCTACTAGCACGGTCGAGCAGTACTTC
cdr3_length: 15; j_call: TRBJ2-7; v_call: TRBV19; d_call: TRBD2; clone_size: .; cdr3_aa: CASSILPSGSGEQYF; cdr3_nt: TGTGCCAGTAGTATCCTGCCTAGCGGGAGCGGCGAGCAGTACTTC
cdr3_length: 16; j_call: TRBJ1-1; v_call: TRBV7-2; d_call: .; clone_size: once; cdr3_aa: CASRGGVLASSPEAFF; cdr3_nt: TGTGCCAGCAGGGGGGGGGTTTTAGCGTCATCCCCTGAAGCTTTCTTT
cdr3_length: 17; j_call: TRBJ1-5; v_call: TRBV5-8; d_call: .; clone_size: .; cdr3_aa: CASSHAAQGYSNQPQHF; cdr3_nt: TGTGCCAGCAGCCACGCCGCCCAGGGTTATAGCAATCAGCCCCAGCATTTT
cdr3_length: 16; j_call: TRBJ1-3; v_call: TRBV7-9; d_call: .; clone_size: .; cdr3_aa: CASTHAGYSTGNTIYF; cdr3_nt: TGTGCCAGCACCCACGCGGGGTATTCCACTGGAAACACCATATATTTT
cdr3_length: 14; j_call: TRBJ1-1; v_call: TRBV7-8; d_call: TRBD1; clone_size: .; cdr3_aa: CASRFGTANTEAFF; cdr3_nt: TGTGCCAGCAGGTTCGGGACAGCGAACACTGAAGCTTTCTTT
cdr3_length: 15; j_call: TRBJ2-3; v_call: TRBV13; d_call: .; clone_size: .; cdr3_aa: CASSLGLHPGDTQYF; cdr3_nt: TGTGCCAGCAGCTTAGGACTCCACCCGGGAGATACGCAGTATTTT
cdr3_length: 20; j_call: TRBJ2-3; v_call: TRBV29-1; d_call: .; clone_size: .; cdr3_aa: CSVASTSGEKTLRYPDTQYF; cdr3_nt: TGCAGCGTTGCCTCCACGTCGGGGGAGAAAACACTGAGGTACCCAGATACGCAGTATTTT
cdr3_length: 15; j_call: TRBJ2-3; v_call: TRBV10-3; d_call: .; clone_size: .; cdr3_aa: CAASGKWASTDTQYF; cdr3_nt: TGTGCCGCCTCCGGAAAATGGGCCTCCACAGATACGCAGTATTTT
cdr3_length: 15; j_call: TRBJ2-1; v_call: TRBV7-8; d_call: TRBD1; clone_size: .; cdr3_aa: CASSKTGLSYNEQFF; cdr3_nt: TGTGCCAGCAGCAAGACAGGGCTCTCCTACAATGAGCAGTTCTTC
cdr3_length: 15; j_call: TRBJ1-1; v_call: TRBV19; d_call: TRBD1; clone_size: once; cdr3_aa: CASSPTTGTYTEAFF; cdr3_nt: TGTGCCAGTAGCCCCACGACAGGGACTTACACTGAAGCTTTCTTT
cdr3_length: 13; j_call: TRBJ1-2; v_call: TRBV28; d_call: .; clone_size: .; cdr3_aa: CASRNPGLAGYTF; cdr3_nt: TGTGCCAGCAGAAACCCAGGGCTTGCTGGCTACACCTTC
cdr3_length: 14; j_call: TRBJ2-7; v_call: TRBV7-9; d_call: TRBD1; clone_size: .; cdr3_aa: CASSPDRGSYEQYF; cdr3_nt: TGTGCCAGCAGCCCGGACAGGGGGAGCTACGAGCAGTACTTC